Reported below is one TCR beta chain. The antigen remains unidentified. The record originates from a study of OX40 agonist ivuxolimab in advanced cancers. Exclusion of a patient followed from autoimmune disease history or systemic immunosuppression. Generated by immunoSEQ multiplex PCR, the TCRdb table keeps only in-frame clones and is missing some. The sample contains roughly 64,000 clones, about 90% of which appear only once. Findings and caveats of the study: Near-lowest levels of clonal expansion characterized partial responders at 0.1-3.0 mg/kg.

The TCR originated in an adult with an advanced solid tumor such as melanoma, head and neck, liver or kidney cancer. Sequences were derived from CD4+ or CD8+ T cells sorted from blood, sampled in a trial of the OX40 agonist ivuxolimab.

The CDR3 spells CASSFEAGFDTDTQYF. The CDR3 nucleotides are TGTGCCAGCAGCTTTGAGGCGGGATTTGACACAGATACGCAGTATTTT. The V and J genes are TRBV7-2 and TRBJ2-3; possibly TRBD2 for D (6 bases). The CDR3 is 16 amino acids. Trimming shortened V by 3 bases and J by 2 bases, and 15 bases separated the two germline ends. Germline V CDR1 and CDR2: SGHTA, FQGNSA.